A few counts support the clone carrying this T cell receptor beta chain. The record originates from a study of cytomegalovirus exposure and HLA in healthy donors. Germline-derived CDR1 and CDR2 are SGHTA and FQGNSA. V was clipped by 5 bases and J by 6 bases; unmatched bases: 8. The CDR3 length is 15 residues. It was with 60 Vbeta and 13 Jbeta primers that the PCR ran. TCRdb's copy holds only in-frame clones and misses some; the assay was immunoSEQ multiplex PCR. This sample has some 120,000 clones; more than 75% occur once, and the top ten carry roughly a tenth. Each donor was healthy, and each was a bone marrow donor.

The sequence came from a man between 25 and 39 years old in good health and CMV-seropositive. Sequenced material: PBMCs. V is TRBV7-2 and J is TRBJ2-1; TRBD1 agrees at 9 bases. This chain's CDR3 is CASSPGTGMSNEQFF. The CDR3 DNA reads TGTGCCAGCAGCCCCGGGACAGGGATGAGCAATGAGCAGTTCTTC.